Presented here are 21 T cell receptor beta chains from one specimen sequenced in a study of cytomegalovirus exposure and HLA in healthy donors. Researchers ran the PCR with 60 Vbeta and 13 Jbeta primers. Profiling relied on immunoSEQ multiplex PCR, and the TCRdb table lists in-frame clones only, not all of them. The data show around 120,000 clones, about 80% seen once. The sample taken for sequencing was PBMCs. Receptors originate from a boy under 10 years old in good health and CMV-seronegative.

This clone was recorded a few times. The CDR3 coding sequence is TGTGCCAGCAGCCGCGACCTGGGCAGCCTCTACTATGGCTACACCTTC. This translates into CASSRDLGSLYYGYTF. The chain recombines TRBV16 with TRBJ1-2; unclear D gene. Trimming took off 4 bases at V and 3 bases at J, with 18 bases between the two ends. Germline V gives CDR1 KGHSY, CDR2 FQNENV. The CDR3 contains 16 residues. The variable domain in full, completed from reference TRBV16 and TRBJ1-2, reads GEEVAQTPKHLVRGEGQKAKLYCAPIKGHSYVFWYQQVLKNEFKFLISFQNENVFDETGMPKERFSAKCLPNSPCSLEIQATKLEDSAVYFCASSRDLGSLYYGYTFGSGTRLTVV.

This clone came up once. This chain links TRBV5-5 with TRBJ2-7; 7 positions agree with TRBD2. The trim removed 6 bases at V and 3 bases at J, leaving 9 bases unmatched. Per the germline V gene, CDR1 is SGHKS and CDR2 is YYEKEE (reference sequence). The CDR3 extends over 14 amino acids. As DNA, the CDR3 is TGTGCCAGCACCCTCACCGGGACTATCTACGAGCAGTACTTC. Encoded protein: CASTLTGTIYEQYF.

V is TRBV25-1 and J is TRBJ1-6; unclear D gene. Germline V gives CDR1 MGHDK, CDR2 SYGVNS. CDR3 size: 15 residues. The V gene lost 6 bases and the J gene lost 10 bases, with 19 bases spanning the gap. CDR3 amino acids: CASSGGSSANSPLHF. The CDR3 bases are TGTGCCAGCAGCGGCGGCAGTTCGGCCAACTCACCCCTCCACTTT.

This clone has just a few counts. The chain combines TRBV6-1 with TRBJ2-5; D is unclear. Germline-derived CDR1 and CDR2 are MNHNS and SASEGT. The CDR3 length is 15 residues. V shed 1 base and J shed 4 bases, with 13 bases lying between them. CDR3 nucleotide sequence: TGTGCCAGCAGTGAAGGAACTCTAGTTTCAGAGACCCAGTACTTC. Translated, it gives CASSEGTLVSETQYF.

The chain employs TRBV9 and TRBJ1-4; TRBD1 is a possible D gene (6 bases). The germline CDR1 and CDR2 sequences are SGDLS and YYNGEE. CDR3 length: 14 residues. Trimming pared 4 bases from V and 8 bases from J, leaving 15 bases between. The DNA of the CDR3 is TGTGCCAGCAGCAAAGGGGGTAAGGGGGAAAAACTGTTTTTT. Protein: CASSKGGKGEKLFF.

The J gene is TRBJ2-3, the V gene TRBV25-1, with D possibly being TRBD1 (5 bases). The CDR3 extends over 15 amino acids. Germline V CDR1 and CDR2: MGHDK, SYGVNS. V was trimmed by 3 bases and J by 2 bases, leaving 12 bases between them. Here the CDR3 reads CASSEAGPPTDTQYF. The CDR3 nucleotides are TGTGCCAGCAGTGAGGCAGGGCCCCCCACAGATACGCAGTATTTT.

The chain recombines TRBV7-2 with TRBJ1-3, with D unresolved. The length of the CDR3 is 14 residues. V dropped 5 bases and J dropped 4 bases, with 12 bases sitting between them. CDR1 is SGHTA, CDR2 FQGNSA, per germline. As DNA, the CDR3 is TGTGCCAGCAGCGCGGGTACGGGGGGAAACACCATATATTTT. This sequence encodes CASSAGTGGNTIYF.

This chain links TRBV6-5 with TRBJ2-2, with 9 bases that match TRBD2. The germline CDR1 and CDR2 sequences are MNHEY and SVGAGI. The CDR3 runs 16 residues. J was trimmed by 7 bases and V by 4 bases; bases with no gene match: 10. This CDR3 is CASSSGTSPYGGELFF. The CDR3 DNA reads TGTGCCAGCAGTTCCGGGACTAGCCCGTACGGCGGGGAGCTGTTTTTT.

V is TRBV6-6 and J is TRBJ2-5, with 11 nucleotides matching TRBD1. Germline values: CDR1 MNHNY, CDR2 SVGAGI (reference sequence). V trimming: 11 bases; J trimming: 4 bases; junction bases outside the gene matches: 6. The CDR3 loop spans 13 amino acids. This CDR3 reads CAAGQGVGETQYF. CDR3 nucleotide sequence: TGTGCCGCGGGACAGGGGGTTGGAGAGACCCAGTACTTC.

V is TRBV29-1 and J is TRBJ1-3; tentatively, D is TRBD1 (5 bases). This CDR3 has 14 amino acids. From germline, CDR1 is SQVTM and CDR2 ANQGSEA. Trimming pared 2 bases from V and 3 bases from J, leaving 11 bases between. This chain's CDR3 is CSVERRDGGNTIYF. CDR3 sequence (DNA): TGCAGCGTTGAACGGCGGGACGGTGGAAACACCATATATTTT.

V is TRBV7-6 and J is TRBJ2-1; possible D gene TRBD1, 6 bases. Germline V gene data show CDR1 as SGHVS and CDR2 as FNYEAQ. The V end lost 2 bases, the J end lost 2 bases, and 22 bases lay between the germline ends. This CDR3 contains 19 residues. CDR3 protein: CASSLRTLWDTVTYNEQFF. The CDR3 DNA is TGTGCCAGCAGCTTACGCACGTTATGGGACACCGTGACCTACAATGAGCAGTTCTTC.

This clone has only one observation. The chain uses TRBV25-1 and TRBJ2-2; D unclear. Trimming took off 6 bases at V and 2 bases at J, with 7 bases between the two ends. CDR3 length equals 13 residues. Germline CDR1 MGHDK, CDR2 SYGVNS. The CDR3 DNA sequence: TGTGCCAGCAGGGCATCAAACACCGGGGAGCTGTTTTTT. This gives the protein CASRASNTGELFF. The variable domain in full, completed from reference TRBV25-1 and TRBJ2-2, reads EADIYQTPRYLVIGTGKKITLECSQTMGHDKMYWYQQDPGMELHLIHYSYGVNSTEKGDLSSESTVSRIRTEHFPLTLESARPSHTSQYLCASRASNTGELFFGEGSRLTVL.

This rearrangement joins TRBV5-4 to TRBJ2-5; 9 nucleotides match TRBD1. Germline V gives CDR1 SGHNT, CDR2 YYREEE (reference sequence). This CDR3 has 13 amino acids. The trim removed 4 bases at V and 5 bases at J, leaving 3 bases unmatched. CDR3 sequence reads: CASSQQGAETQYF. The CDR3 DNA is TGTGCCAGCAGCCAACAGGGGGCGGAGACCCAGTACTTC.

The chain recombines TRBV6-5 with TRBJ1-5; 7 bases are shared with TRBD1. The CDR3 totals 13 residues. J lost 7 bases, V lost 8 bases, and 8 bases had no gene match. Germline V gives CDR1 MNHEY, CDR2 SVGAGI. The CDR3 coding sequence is TGTGCCAGCTCCAGACAGGGTTTACAGCCCCAGCATTTT. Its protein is CASSRQGLQPQHF.

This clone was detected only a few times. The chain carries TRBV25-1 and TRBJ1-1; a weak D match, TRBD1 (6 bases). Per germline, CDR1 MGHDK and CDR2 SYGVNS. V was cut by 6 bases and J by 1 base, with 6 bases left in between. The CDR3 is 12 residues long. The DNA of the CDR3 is TGTGCCAGCAGCAGGGGGAACACTGAAGCTTTCTTT. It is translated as CASSRGNTEAFF.

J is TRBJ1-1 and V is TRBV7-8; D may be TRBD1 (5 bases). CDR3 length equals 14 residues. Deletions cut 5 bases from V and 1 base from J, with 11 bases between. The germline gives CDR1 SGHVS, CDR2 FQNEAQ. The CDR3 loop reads CASSLTVKNTEAFF. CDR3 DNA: TGTGCCAGCAGCCTGACAGTGAAGAACACTGAAGCTTTCTTT.

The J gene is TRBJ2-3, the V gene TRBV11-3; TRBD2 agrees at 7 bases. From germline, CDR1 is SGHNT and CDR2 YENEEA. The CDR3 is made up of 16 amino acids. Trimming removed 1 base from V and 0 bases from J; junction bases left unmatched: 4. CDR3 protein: CASSLGPSGSTDTQYF. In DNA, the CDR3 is TGTGCCAGCAGCTTAGGACCTAGCGGAAGCACAGATACGCAGTATTTT.

In nucleotides, the CDR3 is TGTGCCAGCAGTTTATCAGGGGGCTCCTATAATTCACCCCTCCACTTT. Translation gives CASSLSGGSYNSPLHF. The chain carries TRBV27 and TRBJ1-6, with a tentative D call TRBD1 (6 bases). The CDR3 totals 16 residues. Germline CDR1 is MNHEY and CDR2 is SMNVEV (reference sequence). V lost 0 bases, J lost 0 bases, and 6 bases lay in between.

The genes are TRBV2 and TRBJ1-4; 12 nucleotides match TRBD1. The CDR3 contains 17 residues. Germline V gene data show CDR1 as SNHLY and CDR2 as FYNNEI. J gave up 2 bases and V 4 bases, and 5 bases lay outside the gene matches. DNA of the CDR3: TGTGCCAGCAGTGCGGGGGACAGGGGGCGGACTAATGAAAAACTGTTTTTT. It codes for CASSAGDRGRTNEKLFF.

The CDR3 spells CASSLQGANEQFF. CDR3 bases: TGTGCCAGCAGTTTACAGGGGGCCAATGAGCAGTTCTTC. V usage is TRBV27 and J usage is TRBJ2-1, with 8 bases that match TRBD1. The length of the CDR3 is 13 residues. Germline CDR1 MNHEY, CDR2 SMNVEV (reference sequence). V was pared by 2 bases and J by 6 bases, with 0 bases of the junction left unmatched.

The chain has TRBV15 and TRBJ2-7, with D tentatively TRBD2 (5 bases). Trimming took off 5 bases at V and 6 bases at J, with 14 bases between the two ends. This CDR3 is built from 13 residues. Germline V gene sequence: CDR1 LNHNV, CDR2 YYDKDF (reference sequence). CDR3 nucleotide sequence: TGTGCCACCAGCTTTCGAGGGCAGGTCGAGCAGTACTTC. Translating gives CATSFRGQVEQYF.